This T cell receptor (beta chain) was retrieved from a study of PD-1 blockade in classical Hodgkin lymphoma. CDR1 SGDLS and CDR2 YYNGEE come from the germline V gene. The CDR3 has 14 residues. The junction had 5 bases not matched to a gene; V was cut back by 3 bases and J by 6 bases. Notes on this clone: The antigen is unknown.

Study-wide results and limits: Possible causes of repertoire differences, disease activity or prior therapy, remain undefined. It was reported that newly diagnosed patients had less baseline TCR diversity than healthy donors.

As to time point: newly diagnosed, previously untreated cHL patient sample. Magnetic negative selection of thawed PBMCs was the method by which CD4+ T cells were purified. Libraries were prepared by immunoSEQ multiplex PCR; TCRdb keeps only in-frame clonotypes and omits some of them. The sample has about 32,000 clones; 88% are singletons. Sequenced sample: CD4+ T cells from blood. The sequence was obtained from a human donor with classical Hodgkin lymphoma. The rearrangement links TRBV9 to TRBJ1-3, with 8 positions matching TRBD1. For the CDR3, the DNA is TGTGCCAGCAGCGCCCGGACAGGGACAAACACCATATATTTT. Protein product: CASSARTGTNTIYF. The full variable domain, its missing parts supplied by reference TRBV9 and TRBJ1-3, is DSGVTQTPKHLITATGQRVTLRCSPRSGDLSVYWYQQSLDQGLQFLIQYYNGEERAKGNILERFSAQQFPDLHSELNLSSLELGDSALYFCASSARTGTNTIYFGEGSWLTVV.